This T cell receptor beta chain was captured in a study of blood T cell repertoires in COVID-19. This clone has just one count. The CDR3 contains 15 residues. Germline loops: CDR1 SGDLS, CDR2 YYNGEE. V was shortened by 3 bases and J by 1 base, with 11 bases between the two germline ends. Sequencing was performed with immunoSEQ multiplex PCR; in TCRdb, only in-frame clones are kept and a portion is missing. The sample includes roughly 100,000 clones, just over 85% of them seen just once. The sequenced sample consisted of peripheral blood. This sequence was found in a human donor in a cohort sampled during active COVID-19. The gene calls are TRBV9 and TRBJ2-1; a weak D match, TRBD2 (6 bases). CDR3 DNA sequence: TGTGCCAGCAGCGCCGGGGGTTCATCCTACAATGAGCAGTTCTTC. As protein: CASSAGGSSYNEQFF.